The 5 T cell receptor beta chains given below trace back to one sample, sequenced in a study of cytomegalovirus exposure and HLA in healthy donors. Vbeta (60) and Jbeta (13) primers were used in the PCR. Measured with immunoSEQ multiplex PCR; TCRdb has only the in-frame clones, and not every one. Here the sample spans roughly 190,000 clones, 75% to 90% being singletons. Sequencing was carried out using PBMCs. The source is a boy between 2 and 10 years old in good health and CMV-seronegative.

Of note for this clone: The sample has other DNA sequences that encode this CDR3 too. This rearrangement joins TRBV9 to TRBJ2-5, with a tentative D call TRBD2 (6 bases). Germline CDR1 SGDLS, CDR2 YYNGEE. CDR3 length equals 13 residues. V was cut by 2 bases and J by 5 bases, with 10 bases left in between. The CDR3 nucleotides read TGTGCCAGCAGCGTTGCGAGCGGGGAGACCCAGTACTTC. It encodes CASSVASGETQYF.

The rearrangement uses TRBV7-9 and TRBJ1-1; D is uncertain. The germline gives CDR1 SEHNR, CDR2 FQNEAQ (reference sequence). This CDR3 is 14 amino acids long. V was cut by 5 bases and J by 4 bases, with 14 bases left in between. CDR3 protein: CASSIGVLSTEAFF. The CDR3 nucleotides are TGTGCCAGCAGCATCGGGGTATTGAGCACTGAAGCTTTCTTT. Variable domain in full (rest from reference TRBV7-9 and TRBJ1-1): DTGVSQNPRHKITKRGQNVTFRCDPISEHNRLYWYRQTLGQGPEFLTYFQNEAQLEKSRLLSDRFSAERPKGSFSTLEIQRTEQGDSAMYLCASSIGVLSTEAFFGQGTRLTVV.

CDR3 residues: CAISPRGLAGGPFTDTQYF. The CDR3, as DNA: TGTGCCATCAGTCCTAGAGGACTAGCGGGGGGGCCCTTCACAGATACGCAGTATTTT. The chain has TRBV10-3 and TRBJ2-3; 15 bases are a match to TRBD2. J lost 2 bases, V lost 5 bases, and 11 bases had no gene match. From germline, CDR1 is ENHRY and CDR2 SYGVKD. The CDR3 is made up of 19 amino acids.

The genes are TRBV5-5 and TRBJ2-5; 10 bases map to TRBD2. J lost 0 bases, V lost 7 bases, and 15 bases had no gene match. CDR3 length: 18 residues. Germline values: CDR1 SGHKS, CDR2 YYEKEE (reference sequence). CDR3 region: CASHAWTLGLADQETQYF. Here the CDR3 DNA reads TGTGCCAGCCACGCCTGGACCCTCGGACTAGCGGACCAAGAGACCCAGTACTTC.

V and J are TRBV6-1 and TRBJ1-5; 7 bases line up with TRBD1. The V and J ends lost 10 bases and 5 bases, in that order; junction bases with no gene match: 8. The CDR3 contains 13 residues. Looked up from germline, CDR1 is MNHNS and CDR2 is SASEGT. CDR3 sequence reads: CATAGGIDQPQHF. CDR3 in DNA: TGTGCCACCGCAGGGGGGATAGATCAGCCCCAGCATTTT.